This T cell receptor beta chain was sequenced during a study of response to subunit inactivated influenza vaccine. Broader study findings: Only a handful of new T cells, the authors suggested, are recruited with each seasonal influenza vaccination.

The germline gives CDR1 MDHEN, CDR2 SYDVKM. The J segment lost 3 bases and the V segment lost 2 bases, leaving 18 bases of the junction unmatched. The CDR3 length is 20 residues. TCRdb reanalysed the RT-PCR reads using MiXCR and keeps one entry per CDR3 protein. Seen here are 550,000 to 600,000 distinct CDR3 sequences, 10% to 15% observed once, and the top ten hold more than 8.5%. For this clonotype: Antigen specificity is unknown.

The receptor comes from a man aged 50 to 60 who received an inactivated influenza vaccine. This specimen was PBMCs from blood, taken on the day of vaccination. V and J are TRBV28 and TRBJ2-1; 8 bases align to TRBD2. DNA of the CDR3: TGTGCCAGCAGTTTACCCCGGGAGGGCCTCAGCTTCGGTGTCTACAATGAGCAGTTCTTC. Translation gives CASSLPREGLSFGVYNEQFF.